This T cell receptor beta chain was identified during a study of cytomegalovirus exposure and HLA in healthy donors. Study-wide points: Most TCR sequences were seen very rarely across donors, but some public TCRs occurred in many. Reports described diagnosis of cytomegalovirus status by the classifier as highly specific and sensitive.

From germline, CDR1 is MNHEY and CDR2 SVGAGI. The CDR3 runs to 10 residues. V was clipped by 7 bases and J by 4 bases, with 5 bases between them. The repertoire was sequenced with immunoSEQ multiplex PCR; TCRdb's copy has only in-frame clones and lacks some. The sample shows tens of thousands of clones, roughly 93% of them seen only once. A remark on this clone: Its antigen is unidentified.

The donors were members of the validation cohort, which comprised about 120 subjects and was separate from the first cohort of 666 subjects. Sequencing was done on a sample of PBMCs. This receptor was obtained from a woman aged 25-40 years in good health and CMV-seronegative. The rearrangement links TRBV6-5 to TRBJ2-7; no definite D call. The CDR3 loop reads CASIRYEQYF. The DNA of the CDR3 is TGTGCCAGCATCCGGTACGAGCAGTACTTC.